These T cell receptor beta chains were read from a single sample in a study of cytomegalovirus exposure and HLA in healthy donors. The assay was immunoSEQ multiplex PCR, and TCRdb's table has in-frame clones only and misses some. The profile shows approximately 220,000 clones, under 80% of them singletons. The sequenced material came from PBMCs. The receptor set was obtained from a woman aged 30 to 39 in good health and CMV-seronegative. Each CDR3 is given with its conserved first and last residue.

TRBV5-1	TRBJ2-3	CASYRAEVTDTQYF
TRBV19	TRBJ2-4	CASHDRAKNIQYF
TRBV9	TRBJ2-2	CASSVGRGSWSGELFF
TRBV7-9	TRBJ2-3	CASSISTGSDTQYF
TRBV6-5	TRBJ1-5	CASSGTGNNQPQHF
TRBV18	TRBJ1-2	CASSPQAPGRGDGYTF
TRBV7-3	TRBJ1-1	CASSSQGAEAFF
TRBV30	TRBJ2-4	CAWGQPDKNIQYF
TRBV30	TRBJ1-2	CAWSFDRTHYGYTF
TRBV2	TRBJ2-2	CASRSGRARGGELFF
TRBV29-1	TRBJ1-1	CSVERRGNTEAFF
TRBV5-1	TRBJ1-1	CASRSGTEAFF
TRBV7-8	TRBJ2-1	CASSSALLGVAGSSYNEQFF
TRBV30	TRBJ1-6	CAWAGDRALHF
TRBV15	TRBJ1-1	CATSSHRVSSTEAFF
TRBV2	TRBJ2-7	CASRLSYEQYF
TRBV19	TRBJ1-2	CASSISGQGSLIYGYTF
TRBV9	TRBJ2-3	CASSPRVRLAGTDTQYF
TRBV6-1	TRBJ2-7	CASSEIRTGMIYEQYF
TRBV4-1	TRBJ1-2	CASSQTTGPNYGYTF
TRBV18	TRBJ1-2	CASSPGQANGYTF
TRBV30	TRBJ2-1	CAWSQDYYNEQFF
TRBV6-5	TRBJ1-4	CASSEVRGGEKLFF
TRBV28	TRBJ2-5	CASSSTRGGETQYF
TRBV21-1	TRBJ1-2	CASSSGGANYGYTF
TRBV5-1	TRBJ1-6	CASSLDRAFEALHF
TRBV6-5	TRBJ2-1	CASSKDYSYNEQFF
TRBV6-5	TRBJ1-4	CASSAGTSTNEKLFF
TRBV9	TRBJ2-3	CASSGVRADTQYF
TRBV19	TRBJ1-2	CASTSRGTNYGYTF
TRBV5-4	TRBJ2-1	CAVEPGQGYNEQFF
TRBV9	TRBJ1-2	CASSKTGGAGGYTF
TRBV5-1	TRBJ2-3	CASALASGADTQYF
TRBV5-4	TRBJ2-1	CASSERDFYNEQFF
TRBV19	TRBJ1-3	CASSTSRGFGNTIYF
TRBV11-3	TRBJ2-1	CDSSLLLAGVISHEQFF
TRBV5-1	TRBJ2-2	CATKWTGGLTGELFF
TRBV7-9	TRBJ2-2	CASSTGTSGVTGELFF
TRBV30	TRBJ2-5	CAWTFGLADKTQYF
TRBV6-5	TRBJ1-1	CASSYSDSMNTEAFF
TRBV11-2	TRBJ2-7	CASSFASSYEQYF
TRBV7-3	TRBJ2-6	CASSLQGFGANVLTF
TRBV5-5	TRBJ2-3	CASSTGTSEGDTQYF
TRBV11-2	TRBJ2-7	CASSLAVLYEQYF
TRBV15	TRBJ1-2	CATSRDLADRYGYTF
TRBV30	TRBJ2-1	CAWSLAGGLYEQFF
TRBV29-1	TRBJ1-1	CSGQRMGTEAFF
TRBV5-1	TRBJ1-1	CASSLDGVGTEAFF
TRBV7-9	TRBJ1-4	CASSPGTGNEKLFF
TRBV27	TRBJ2-1	CASSFGGSNEQFF
TRBV7-9	TRBJ2-1	CASSPSGGTYNEQFF
TRBV19	TRBJ2-2	CASSITLAGGAGELFF
TRBV14	TRBJ1-1	CASSRGTEAFF
TRBV6-5	TRBJ1-1	CASSLVQGGSEAFF
TRBV6-6	TRBJ1-1	CASSRQGTEAFF
TRBV7-3	-	CASSPSGGADEQYF
TRBV6-5	TRBJ1-1	CASYRGALNTEAFF
TRBV19	TRBJ2-3	CASSVLAGGPDTQYF
TRBV30	TRBJ2-3	CAWSVLHGGGLSTDTQYF
TRBV5-6	TRBJ2-3	CASSKGTSGGTDTQYF